This entry lists 16 T cell receptor beta chains sequenced from one sample in a study of blood T cell repertoires in COVID-19. TCRdb's table, derived via immunoSEQ multiplex PCR, lists solely in-frame clones and lacks some. The table shows over 400,000 clones, with more than 80% occurring only once. The material sequenced was peripheral blood. These receptors originate from a woman between 25 and 40 years old with active or convalescent COVID-19.

V gene TRBV3-1 (or the pseudogene TRBV3-2) combines with J gene TRBJ1-3; no reliable D call. This CDR3 is built from 15 residues. Germline lookup yields CDR1 LGHDT and CDR2 YNNKEL (reference sequence). Deletions cut 4 bases from V and 4 bases from J, with 14 bases between. In nucleotides, the CDR3 is TGTGCCAGCAGCCCAAGCCGGGCGGGGGGAAACACCATATATTTT. Protein product: CASSPSRAGGNTIYF.

The CDR3 DNA follows: TGTGCCAGCACCGAAGGGGGGGCAAATGAAAAACTGTTTTTT. Translation: CASTEGGANEKLFF. The V and J genes are TRBV9 and TRBJ1-4; D perhaps matches TRBD1 (6 bases). The CDR3 extends over 14 amino acids. V gave up 6 bases and J gave up 5 bases, with 14 bases separating them. Germline lookup yields CDR1 SGDLS and CDR2 YYNGEE. Complete variable domain (other parts from reference TRBV9 and TRBJ1-4): DSGVTQTPKHLITATGQRVTLRCSPRSGDLSVYWYQQSLDQGLQFLIQYYNGEERAKGNILERFSAQQFPDLHSELNLSSLELGDSALYFCASTEGGANEKLFFGSGTQLSVL.

The chain joins TRBV5-1 to TRBJ1-2, with D unresolved. V lost 3 bases to trimming and J lost 4 bases, with 13 bases between them. Looked up from germline, CDR1 is SGHRS and CDR2 is YFSETQ. The CDR3 has 14 residues. CDR3 region: CASSSLGEGYGYTF. As DNA, the CDR3 is TGCGCCAGCAGCTCACTCGGGGAGGGCTATGGCTACACCTTC.

The rearrangement links TRBV5-1 to TRBJ2-3; TRBD2 is a possible D gene (5 bases). The germline V gene has CDR1 SGHRS and CDR2 YFSETQ. Trimming took off 5 bases at V and 2 bases at J, with 12 bases between the two ends. This CDR3 is 14 amino acids long. The CDR3 coding sequence is TGCGCCAGCAGTCAGAGCGGAAACACAGATACGCAGTATTTT. Translation gives CASSQSGNTDTQYF.

The genes are TRBV5-4 and TRBJ2-5, with D tentatively TRBD2 (6 bases). From germline, CDR1 is SGHNT and CDR2 YYREEE (reference sequence). This CDR3 comprises 13 residues. The V end was cut by 4 bases, the J end by 3 bases, with 10 bases between. CDR3 sequence (DNA): TGTGCCAGCAGCAGGCCGGGAGAAGAGACCCAGTACTTC. Translating it yields CASSRPGEETQYF.

This chain connects TRBV6-5 to TRBJ2-7, with 10 positions matching TRBD1. The CDR3 has 15 amino acids. Germline CDR1 MNHEY, CDR2 SVGAGI. With V trimmed by 6 bases and J by 2 bases, 7 bases remained unmatched. The DNA for the CDR3 is TGTGCCAGCAGCAAAGGGACAGGGGCTCCCTACGAGCAGTACTTC. Translating gives CASSKGTGAPYEQYF.

The chain's CDR3 is CASSYSSGILSNQPQHF. CDR3 nucleotide sequence: TGTGCCAGCAGTTACAGTAGCGGGATATTAAGCAATCAGCCCCAGCATTTT. The chain couples TRBV6-2 or TRBV6-3 to TRBJ1-5; the D is unclear. The germline V gene encodes CDR1 MNHEY and CDR2 SVGEGT. The CDR3 runs to 17 residues. Trimming cost V 2 bases and J 1 base, with 15 bases left between them.

The chain recombines TRBV7-2 with TRBJ1-1, with a tentative D call TRBD1 (5 bases). Trimming pared 6 bases from V and 3 bases from J, leaving 17 bases between. This CDR3 contains 15 residues. Germline-derived CDR1 and CDR2 are SGHTA and FQGNSA. CDR3 protein: CASSSIGGLYTEAFF. CDR3 DNA sequence: TGTGCCAGCAGTTCGATCGGGGGTTTGTACACTGAAGCTTTCTTT.

J is TRBJ1-5 and V is TRBV6-5; TRBD1 matches at 7 bases. J gave up 3 bases and V 7 bases, and 6 bases lay outside the gene matches. Germline V gene lookup returns CDR1 MNHEY and CDR2 SVGAGI. The CDR3 runs to 14 residues. CDR3 loop: CASITGTDNQPQHF. The CDR3 DNA follows: TGTGCCAGCATAACCGGGACAGACAATCAGCCCCAGCATTTT.

The chain has TRBV27 and TRBJ2-3; D is unresolved. CDR3 length equals 14 residues. The V gene's germline CDR1 is MNHEY and CDR2 SMNVEV (reference sequence). Trimming stripped 3 bases from V and 1 base from J, with 8 bases between. The CDR3 region is CASSLYYGTDTQYF. The CDR3 DNA is TGTGCCAGCAGTTTGTACTATGGCACAGATACGCAGTATTTT.

The genes are TRBV25-1 and TRBJ2-2; weak D call: TRBD1 (6 bases). Germline V gene data show CDR1 as MGHDK and CDR2 as SYGVNS. V was trimmed by 3 bases and J by 5 bases, leaving 13 bases between them. The CDR3 runs 15 residues. CDR3 sequence (DNA): TGTGCCAGCAGTGATGGTGGGGGCCGGACCGGGGAGCTGTTTTTT. Its translation: CASSDGGGRTGELFF. Complete variable domain (other parts from reference TRBV25-1 and TRBJ2-2): EADIYQTPRYLVIGTGKKITLECSQTMGHDKMYWYQQDPGMELHLIHYSYGVNSTEKGDLSSESTVSRIRTEHFPLTLESARPSHTSQYLCASSDGGGRTGELFFGEGSRLTVL.

DNA for the CDR3: TGTGCCAGCGCGGCGGGAGTGGTATCAGATACGCAGTATTTT. Amino acids: CASAAGVVSDTQYF. The chain links TRBV9 to TRBJ2-3; 7 positions agree with TRBD2. CDR3 size: 14 residues. Looked up from germline, CDR1 is SGDLS and CDR2 is YYNGEE. V shed 7 bases, J shed 4 bases, and the junction held 9 bases outside the gene matches. The whole variable domain, remainder taken from reference TRBV9 and TRBJ2-3, is DSGVTQTPKHLITATGQRVTLRCSPRSGDLSVYWYQQSLDQGLQFLIQYYNGEERAKGNILERFSAQQFPDLHSELNLSSLELGDSALYFCASAAGVVSDTQYFGPGTRLTVL.

The V and J genes are TRBV5-5 and TRBJ2-7; 9 bases map to TRBD1. The CDR3 contains 14 residues. V lost 6 bases to trimming and J lost 3 bases; unmatched junction nucleotides: 7. Germline V gene data show CDR1 as SGHKS and CDR2 as YYEKEE (reference sequence). The CDR3 here is CASTMTGGVYEQYF. CDR3 coding DNA: TGTGCCAGCACCATGACAGGGGGAGTCTACGAGCAGTACTTC. Variable domain in full (rest from reference TRBV5-5 and TRBJ2-7): DAGVTQSPTHLIKTRGQQVTLRCSPISGHKSVSWYQQVLGQGPQFIFQYYEKEERGRGNFPDRFSARQFPNYSSELNVNALLLGDSALYLCASTMTGGVYEQYFGPGTRLTVT.

DNA for the CDR3: TGTGCCAGCTCACCACCGGGCTGGCGATCCTCCTACGAGCAGTACTTC. Its protein is CASSPPGWRSSYEQYF. The chain has TRBV18 and TRBJ2-7; D not certain. The CDR3 runs 16 residues. V was shortened by 0 bases and J by 0 bases, with 12 bases between the two germline ends. Germline V gene sequence: CDR1 KGHSH, CDR2 LQKENI.

This clone has only a few counts. J is TRBJ2-7 and V is TRBV19; TRBD2 matches at 13 bases. The CDR3 has 14 residues. The junction had 1 base not matched to a gene; V was cut back by 4 bases and J by 4 bases. From germline, CDR1 is LNHDA and CDR2 SQIVND (reference sequence). In DNA form, the CDR3 reads TGTGCCAGTAGTAGACTAGCGGGGGGATACGAGCAGTACTTC. Its protein product is CASSRLAGGYEQYF.

In regard to this clone: Other DNA sequences of this sample code for an identical CDR3. The chain employs TRBV7-9 and TRBJ2-5, with unresolved D. Germline V gene sequence: CDR1 SEHNR, CDR2 FQNEAQ (reference sequence). This CDR3 region has 13 residues. V lost 1 base and J lost 4, with 7 bases in between. This chain's CDR3 is CASSLVRGETQYF. CDR3 DNA sequence: TGTGCCAGCAGCTTAGTAAGAGGAGAGACCCAGTACTTC.